Listed below are T cell receptor beta chains from one sample, sequenced in a study of OX40 agonist ivuxolimab in advanced cancers. Assay used: immunoSEQ multiplex PCR; TCRdb lists only in-frame clones, some missing. The table lists about 83,000 clones, 65% to 90% of them singletons, with 0.6% to 0.8% in the top ten. Source: CD4+ or CD8+ T cells sorted from blood, taken in a trial of the OX40 agonist ivuxolimab. The source of these receptors is an adult with an advanced solid tumor such as melanoma, head and neck, liver or kidney cancer. Both conserved end residues are part of each CDR3. D genes are given only for firm matches. Not every row has a clone size; where given, it reads once, few, many or a size class.

J gene	D gene	clone size	V gene	CDR3 DNA	CDR3 protein
TRBJ2-3	.	.	TRBV7-8	TGTGCCAGCAGCCGCCGGGACCTAACAGATACGCAGTATTTT	CASSRRDLTDTQYF
TRBJ1-1	TRBD1	.	TRBV5-1	TGCGCCAGCAGCTTGAGTAGGACAGGGCAAAAAGCTTTCTTT	CASSLSRTGQKAFF
TRBJ1-2	TRBD1	.	TRBV6-1	TGTGCCAGCAACCCGGGACAGACGCACTATGGCTACACCTTC	CASNPGQTHYGYTF
TRBJ2-5	.	.	TRBV29-1	TGCAGCGTTGACGGGCAGCAAGAGACCCAGTACTTC	CSVDGQQETQYF
TRBJ1-5	TRBD1	.	TRBV9	TGTGCCAGCAGCGCGACAGGGTTCGGGCCCCAGCATTTT	CASSATGFGPQHF
TRBJ2-7	TRBD1	.	TRBV6-5	TGTGCCAGCAGGGAGGACAGGGCTACCTACGAGCAGTACTTC	CASREDRATYEQYF
TRBJ1-1	.	few	TRBV6-5	TGTGCCAGCAGTTTCGGGAACACTGAAGCTTTCTTT	CASSFGNTEAFF
TRBJ2-6	.	.	TRBV30	TGTGCCTTCGCGATTGGGGCCAACGTCCTGACTTTC	CAFAIGANVLTF
TRBJ1-1	.	.	TRBV18	TGTGCCAGCTCACCACCGCCACAGGGAACTGAAGCTTTCTTT	CASSPPPQGTEAFF
TRBJ2-7	TRBD1	.	TRBV20-1	TGCAGTGCGACAGGGAACTACGAGCAGTACTTC	CSATGNYEQYF
TRBJ1-2	TRBD1	few	TRBV27	TGTGCCAGCAGTTCACAGGGGGGCGGCCGGGGGGGCTACACCTTC	CASSSQGGGRGGYTF
TRBJ1-2	TRBD1	.	TRBV30	TGTGCCTGGGGACAGGGGGCCTATGGCTACACCTTC	CAWGQGAYGYTF
TRBJ2-1	.	.	TRBV2	TGTGCCAGCAATCGGTACAATGAGCAGTTCTTC	CASNRYNEQFF
TRBJ2-7	TRBD1	.	TRBV2	TGTGCCAGCAGTGAAGCGGATAACAGGGGTTCATGGGGCGAGCAGTACTTC	CASSEADNRGSWGEQYF
TRBJ1-2	.	.	TRBV18	TGTGCCAGCTCCTCAGGGCCGGAAGGGAATGGCTACACCTTC	CASSSGPEGNGYTF
TRBJ1-2	TRBD1	few	TRBV28	TGTGCCAGCAGTCTGACTGGACAGGGCCCTAACTATGGCTACACCTTC	CASSLTGQGPNYGYTF
TRBJ1-3	TRBD1	.	TRBV4-1	TGCGCCAGCAGCCAAGATCGGGGGGGACAGGGGATATTGTACTCTGGAAACACCATATATTTT	CASSQDRGGQGILYSGNTIYF
TRBJ2-7	.	once	TRBV30	TGTGCCTGGAGTGTAGGTGGAGGTTACGAGCAGTACTTC	CAWSVGGGYEQYF
TRBJ2-3	.	.	TRBV19	TGTGCCAGTAGCCGACAGGGACTCCGCCTTGACACAGATACGCAGTATTTT	CASSRQGLRLDTDTQYF
TRBJ2-7	TRBD2	.	TRBV7-2	TGTGCCAGCAGATTCGAGGGACTAGCGGGGGGGGACTACGAGCAGTACTTC	CASRFEGLAGGDYEQYF
TRBJ2-7	TRBD1	.	TRBV6-1	TGTGCCAGCAGCAACGGGGACAGGGGACAATACGAGCAGTACTTC	CASSNGDRGQYEQYF
TRBJ2-3	.	once	TRBV20-1	TGCAGTGCTGCCTACAGGGATACGCAGTATTTT	CSAAYRDTQYF
TRBJ2-1	TRBD1	.	TRBV18	TGTGCCAGCTCACCACCGGTAGGGCAGGGGGTTTACAATGAGCAGTTCTTC	CASSPPVGQGVYNEQFF
TRBJ2-7	.	.	TRBV7-2	TGTGCCAGCAGCTTATCAGGGCTCTACGAGCAGTACTTC	CASSLSGLYEQYF
TRBJ2-2	TRBD1	.	TRBV11-2	TGTGCCAGCAGCTTAAGAGGGGGCTGGTCCGGGGAGCTGTTTTTT	CASSLRGGWSGELFF
TRBJ1-5	.	.	TRBV9	TGTGCCAGCAGCGTAGAGGGTCATAACAATCAGCCCCAGCATTTT	CASSVEGHNNQPQHF
TRBJ2-3	.	few	TRBV4-1	TGCGCCAGCAGCCAAGTCCTGACGGTCCGCCCAGATACGCAGTATTTT	CASSQVLTVRPDTQYF
TRBJ2-2	.	.	TRBV5-1	TGCGCCAGCCTCGAGGGGACCGGTGGAGGGGCCGGGGAGCTGTTTTTT	CASLEGTGGGAGELFF
TRBJ2-7	TRBD2	.	TRBV12-5	TGTGCTAGTGGTCCTCCCAGGACTAGCGGGGGCCAACACCTAGAGCAGTACTTC	CASGPPRTSGGQHLEQYF
TRBJ1-2	TRBD1	.	TRBV29-1	TGCAGCGTTGATCATTCCGCCGTACAGGGGCAGATGAACTATGGCTACACCTTC	CSVDHSAVQGQMNYGYTF
TRBJ1-2	TRBD1	.	TRBV7-2	TGTGCCAGCAGCCCCGGCGGACAGGGGGCCGCCCGCTATGGCTACACCTTC	CASSPGGQGAARYGYTF
TRBJ2-2	.	.	TRBV5-1	TGCGCCAGCAGCGGGGCCCTCGCGAACACCGGGGAGCTGTTTTTT	CASSGALANTGELFF
TRBJ1-1	.	.	TRBV11-2	TGTGCCAGCACCCAAGGGACGGGGAGGATGAACACTGAAGCTTTCTTT	CASTQGTGRMNTEAFF
TRBJ2-7	.	.	TRBV19	TGTGCCAGTAGTATAGAGTCGGGTTTGGGCTTCGAGCAGTACTTC	CASSIESGLGFEQYF
TRBJ1-1	TRBD1	.	TRBV7-8	TGTGCCAGCAGCTCCTACAGGGGGCGCGACACTGAAGCTTTCTTT	CASSSYRGRDTEAFF
TRBJ1-6	.	.	TRBV7-6	TGTGCCAGCAGCTCCCAGGGTAGCTCCTATAATTCACCCCTCCACTTT	CASSSQGSSYNSPLHF
TRBJ1-1	.	.	TRBV5-4	TGTGCCAGCAGCCCGGGCGGGGAGACTGAAGCTTTCTTT	CASSPGGETEAFF
TRBJ2-7	.	.	TRBV6-5	TGTGCCAGCAGCCCCGGACAGCTTCGCTCCTACGAGCAGTACTTC	CASSPGQLRSYEQYF
TRBJ2-1	.	.	TRBV7-6	TGTGCCAGCAGCTCCATCGGAAGCAATGAGCAGTTCTTC	CASSSIGSNEQFF
TRBJ2-2	TRBD1	.	TRBV5-1	TGCGCCAGCAGCTCGGGACAGGGACCCGGGGAGCTGTTTTTT	CASSSGQGPGELFF
TRBJ2-1	TRBD1	.	TRBV6-6	TGTGCCAGCAGTCCCCCCAGGGGGTTCAATGAGCAGTTCTTC	CASSPPRGFNEQFF